These 16 T cell receptor beta chains share one sample of origin, sequenced in a study of cytomegalovirus exposure and HLA in healthy donors. TCRdb's table, derived via immunoSEQ multiplex PCR, lists solely in-frame clones and lacks some. The sample lists approximately 220,000 clones; around 87% were seen once. Sequencing was done on a sample of PBMCs. The receptor source for this set is a man between 18 and 29 years old in good health and CMV-seronegative.

This chain links TRBV19 with TRBJ1-2; 8 bases are a match to TRBD1. J gave up 8 bases and V 10 bases, and 6 bases lay outside the gene matches. CDR1 LNHDA and CDR2 SQIVND come from the germline V gene (reference sequence). The CDR3 loop spans 11 amino acids. CDR3 protein: CATQGAEGYTF. The CDR3 DNA follows: TGTGCCACCCAGGGGGCGGAGGGCTACACCTTC. Together with reference TRBV19 and TRBJ1-2, the CDR3 gives the full variable domain: DGGITQSPKYLFRKEGQNVTLSCEQNLNHDAMYWYRQDPGQGLRLIYYSQIVNDFQKGDIAEGYSVSREKKESFPLTVTSAQKNPTAFYLCATQGAEGYTFGSGTRLTVV.

The rearrangement joins TRBV4-2 to TRBJ1-1, with TRBD1 identical over 10 bases. The germline gives CDR1 LGHNA, CDR2 YNFKEQ. The CDR3 consists of 15 residues. The V and J ends lost 6 bases and 3 bases, in that order; junction bases with no gene match: 7. CDR3 amino acids: CASRGTGELYTEAFF. For the CDR3, the DNA is TGTGCCAGCAGGGGGACAGGGGAACTTTACACTGAAGCTTTCTTT.

This rearrangement joins TRBV7-9 to TRBJ1-2; 9 bases are shared with TRBD1. The germline V gene encodes CDR1 SEHNR and CDR2 FQNEAQ (reference sequence). This CDR3 spans 16 amino acids. Unmatched junction bases numbered 10, after V lost 5 bases and J lost 3 bases. DNA of the CDR3: TGTGCCAGCAGCGATATAACAGGGGGCGCGGACTATGGCTACACCTTC. This translates into CASSDITGGADYGYTF.

This clone was counted only a few times. The gene calls are TRBV5-1 and TRBJ1-4, with a tentative D call TRBD1 (6 bases). Trimming stripped 0 bases from V and 10 bases from J, with 13 bases between. Germline lookup yields CDR1 SGHRS and CDR2 YFSETQ. The CDR3 sequence is 14 residues long. The CDR3 DNA reads as TGCGCCAGCAGCTTGGAACAGGGCCGGGGAAAACTGTTTTTT. Translating it yields CASSLEQGRGKLFF.

This clone was detected once. The J gene is TRBJ1-2, the V gene TRBV6-5, with 7 bases identical to TRBD1. The CDR3 extends over 13 amino acids. Germline trimming cut 2 bases from V and 7 bases from J; bases unmatched to any gene: 4. CDR1 MNHEY and CDR2 SVGAGI come from the germline V gene. In nucleotides, the CDR3 is TGTGCCAGCAGTTACCAGGGGGTTGGTGGCTACACCTTC. Protein sequence: CASSYQGVGGYTF.

This clone was detected only once. V and J are TRBV28 and TRBJ2-7, with D possibly matching TRBD2 (6 bases). CDR3 size: 16 residues. CDR1 MDHEN and CDR2 SYDVKM come from the germline V gene. Trimming pared 4 bases from V and 3 bases from J, leaving 19 bases between. In nucleotides, the CDR3 is TGTGCCAGCAGTTCCGCACTCGGGACTTTGATCTACGAGCAGTACTTC. Its translation: CASSSALGTLIYEQYF.

This clone was observed a handful of times. The chain links TRBV7-9 to TRBJ1-3; D is unclear. The CDR3 totals 14 residues. Trimming cost V 4 bases and J 2 bases, with 9 bases left between them. Germline lookup yields CDR1 SEHNR and CDR2 FQNEAQ (reference sequence). CDR3 sequence: CASSSPGTGNTIYF. The CDR3 DNA reads as TGTGCCAGCAGCTCTCCGGGTACTGGAAACACCATATATTTT.

A few counts support this clone. The V gene is TRBV10-3, the J gene TRBJ1-5, with no clear D. The germline V gene has CDR1 ENHRY and CDR2 SYGVKD. The CDR3 is made up of 14 amino acids. Trimming left V 2 bases short and J 0 bases short, with 5 bases between. For the CDR3, the DNA is TGTGCCATCAGTGAGACTTATAGCAATCAGCCCCAGCATTTT. It yields the protein CAISETYSNQPQHF.

This clone was detected once. The chain recombines TRBV28 with TRBJ2-7, with D maybe TRBD2 (6 bases). This CDR3 is built from 15 residues. V was trimmed by 6 bases and J by 2 bases, leaving 17 bases between them. Germline CDR1 reads MDHEN; CDR2 reads SYDVKM. CDR3 sequence: CASSPRRGRTYEQYF. The CDR3 region has the DNA TGTGCCAGCAGCCCAAGGAGGGGTAGAACCTACGAGCAGTACTTC.

This sequence joins TRBV10-2 and TRBJ2-7, with TRBD1 matching 9 bases. CDR1 WSHSY and CDR2 SAAADI come from the germline V gene. Germline trimming cut 7 bases from V and 6 bases from J; bases unmatched to any gene: 7. The CDR3 extends over 13 amino acids. The DNA for the CDR3 is TGCGCCAGCAATAGGGACAGGGTCGCCGAGCAGTACTTC. It is translated as CASNRDRVAEQYF.

This chain links TRBV2 with TRBJ2-1; 10 nucleotides agree with TRBD1. CDR3 length: 15 residues. V gave up 7 bases and J gave up 9 bases; unmatched junction bases: 12. Germline CDR1 SNHLY, CDR2 FYNNEI. For the CDR3, the DNA is TGTGCCAGCACTGCCGCCGGGACAGGGGTCGGTGAGCAGTTCTTC. Protein sequence: CASTAAGTGVGEQFF. The whole variable domain, filled in from reference TRBV2 and TRBJ2-1, reads EPEVTQTPSHQVTQMGQEVILRCVPISNHLYFYWYRQILGQKVEFLVSFYNNEISEKSEIFDDQFSVERPDGSNFTLKIRSTKLEDSAMYFCASTAAGTGVGEQFFGPGTRLTVL.

The J gene is TRBJ1-5, the V gene TRBV7-9, with TRBD1 as a possible D gene (5 bases). Germline V lookup: CDR1 SEHNR, CDR2 FQNEAQ (reference sequence). CDR3 length: 13 amino acids. Trimming stripped 8 bases from V and 6 bases from J, with 14 bases between. CDR3: CASEEGSGQPQHF. CDR3 coding DNA: TGTGCCAGCGAGGAGGGGTCGGGTCAGCCCCAGCATTTT.

V usage is TRBV4-3 and J usage is TRBJ1-4; D is perhaps TRBD1 (5 bases). The CDR3 is 13 residues long. Germline values: CDR1 LGHNA, CDR2 YSLEER. The V end was cut by 2 bases, the J end by 8 bases, with 9 bases between. CDR3: CASSQLEGEKLFF. The DNA for the CDR3 is TGCGCCAGCAGCCAATTGGAGGGGGAAAAACTGTTTTTT.

V gene TRBV9 combines with J gene TRBJ2-1, with 7 positions matching TRBD1. The CDR3 is made up of 14 amino acids. V lost 9 bases, J lost 5 bases, and 11 bases stayed unmatched. Germline V gene data show CDR1 as SGDLS and CDR2 as YYNGEE. CDR3 protein: CAIHRGEVDNEQFF. The CDR3 region has the DNA TGTGCCATCCACAGGGGAGAGGTAGACAATGAGCAGTTCTTC.

This clone was seen only once. The chain recombines TRBV19 with TRBJ2-1, with a tentative D call TRBD2 (6 bases). This CDR3 is 14 amino acids long. V lost 5 bases and J lost 4, with 12 bases in between. The germline gives CDR1 LNHDA, CDR2 SQIVND (reference sequence). The CDR3 loop is CASSRGSRYNEQFF. The CDR3 nucleotides read TGTGCCAGTAGTCGGGGGAGCCGTTACAATGAGCAGTTCTTC. Supplemented by reference TRBV19 and TRBJ2-1, the full variable domain reads DGGITQSPKYLFRKEGQNVTLSCEQNLNHDAMYWYRQDPGQGLRLIYYSQIVNDFQKGDIAEGYSVSREKKESFPLTVTSAQKNPTAFYLCASSRGSRYNEQFFGPGTRLTVL.

The chain carries TRBV11-2 and TRBJ2-2; tentative D call: TRBD1 (5 bases). V lost 6 bases and J 0 bases, leaving 14 bases between the germline ends. Per the germline V gene, CDR1 is SGHAT and CDR2 is FQNNGV. The CDR3 loop spans 16 amino acids. For the CDR3, the DNA is TGTGCCAGCAGTAATATAGGGGAAACGAACACCGGGGAGCTGTTTTTT. Translation: CASSNIGETNTGELFF.